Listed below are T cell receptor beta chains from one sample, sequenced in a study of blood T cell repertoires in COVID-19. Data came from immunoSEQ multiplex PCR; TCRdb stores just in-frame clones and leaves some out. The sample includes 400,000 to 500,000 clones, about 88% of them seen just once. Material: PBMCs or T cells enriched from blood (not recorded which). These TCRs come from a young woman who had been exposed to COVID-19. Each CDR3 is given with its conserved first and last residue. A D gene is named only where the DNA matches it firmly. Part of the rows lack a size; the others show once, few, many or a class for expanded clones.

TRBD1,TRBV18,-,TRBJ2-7,CASSAQGASYEQYF,TGTGCCAGCTCAGCACAGGGGGCCTCCTACGAGCAGTACTTC
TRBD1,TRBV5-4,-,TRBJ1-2,CASSLQGDYGYTF,TGTGCCAGCAGCCTACAGGGGGACTATGGCTACACCTTC
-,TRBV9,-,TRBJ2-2,CASSVVVTGELFF,TGTGCCAGCAGCGTAGTTGTAACCGGGGAGCTGTTTTTT
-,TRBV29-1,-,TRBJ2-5,CSVGGAAGEYQETQYF,TGCAGCGTTGGAGGGGCGGCAGGGGAGTACCAAGAGACCCAGTACTTC
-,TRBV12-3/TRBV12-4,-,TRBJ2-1,CASRLQGNEQFF,TGTGCCAGCAGGCTCCAGGGTAATGAGCAGTTCTTC
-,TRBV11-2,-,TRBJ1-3,CASSLTRGSGNTIYF,TGTGCCAGCAGCTTGACCCGGGGCTCTGGAAACACCATATATTTT
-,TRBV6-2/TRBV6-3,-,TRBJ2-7,CASSYQKSYEQYF,TGTGCCAGCAGTTACCAGAAGTCCTACGAGCAGTACTTC
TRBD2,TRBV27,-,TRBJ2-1,CASSPRGLAGPSEQFF,TGTGCCAGCAGTCCCCGAGGACTAGCGGGACCCTCTGAGCAGTTCTTC
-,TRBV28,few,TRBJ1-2,CALRGLYGYTF,TGTGCCCTTAGGGGCCTCTATGGCTACACCTTC
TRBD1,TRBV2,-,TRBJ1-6,CASSDPGTGDNSPLHF,TGTGCCAGCAGTGATCCCGGGACAGGGGATAATTCACCCCTCCACTTT
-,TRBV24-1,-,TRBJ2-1,CATSDSLRNNEQFF,TGTGCCACCAGTGATTCGTTGAGGAACAATGAGCAGTTCTTC
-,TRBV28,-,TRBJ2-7,CASSLWEGTYEQYF,TGTGCCAGCAGTTTATGGGAGGGCACCTACGAGCAGTACTTC
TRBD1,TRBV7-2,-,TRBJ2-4,CASSLDRADSKNIQYF,TGTGCCAGCAGCCTGGACAGGGCGGATTCCAAAAACATTCAGTACTTC
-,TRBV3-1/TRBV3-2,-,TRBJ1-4,CASSHWGREKLFF,TGTGCCAGCAGCCATTGGGGCAGGGAAAAACTGTTTTTT
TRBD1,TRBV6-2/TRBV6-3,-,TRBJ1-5,CASSYDGTGYSNQPQHF,TGTGCCAGCAGTTACGACGGGACAGGTTATAGCAATCAGCCCCAGCATTTT
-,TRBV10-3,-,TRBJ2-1,CAISGLSVNEQFF,TGTGCCATCAGTGGTTTAAGCGTCAATGAGCAGTTCTTC
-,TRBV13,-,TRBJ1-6,CASTSRGIGYNSPLHF,TGTGCCAGCACCTCTCGGGGTATCGGGTATAATTCACCCCTCCACTTT
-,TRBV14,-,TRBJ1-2,CASSRSSANYGYTF,TGTGCCAGCAGCCGCTCCTCAGCGAACTATGGCTACACCTTC
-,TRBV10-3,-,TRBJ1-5,CAISDKSTYSNQPQHF,TGTGCCATCAGTGATAAGTCCACCTATAGCAATCAGCCCCAGCATTTT
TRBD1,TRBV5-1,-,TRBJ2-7,CASSWDRMTYEQYF,TGCGCCAGCAGCTGGGACAGGATGACCTACGAGCAGTACTTC
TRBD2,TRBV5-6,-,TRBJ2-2,CASSWGGPNTGELFF,TGTGCCAGCTCTTGGGGGGGACCGAACACCGGGGAGCTGTTTTTT
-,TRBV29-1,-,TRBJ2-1,CSVRLSSYNEQFF,TGCAGCGTGAGGTTGAGCTCCTACAATGAGCAGTTCTTC
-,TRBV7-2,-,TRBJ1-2,CASSDTDIGYTF,TGTGCCAGCAGCGACACCGACATTGGCTACACCTTC
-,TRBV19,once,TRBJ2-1,CASSVRETLGNEQFF,TGTGCCAGTAGTGTACGGGAGACCCTCGGTAATGAGCAGTTCTTC
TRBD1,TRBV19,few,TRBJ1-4,CASSPMPRDSSNEKLFF,TGTGCCAGTAGTCCCATGCCCAGGGACAGTTCTAATGAAAAACTGTTTTTT
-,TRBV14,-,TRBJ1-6,CASSHRGNNSPLHF,TGTGCCAGCAGCCACCGGGGGAATAATTCACCCCTCCACTTT
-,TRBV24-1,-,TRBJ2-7,CATGGLAPSYEQYF,TGTGCCACCGGGGGACTGGCGCCCTCCTACGAGCAGTACTTC
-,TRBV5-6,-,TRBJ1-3,CASSLFGESSGNTIYF,TGTGCCAGCAGCTTGTTCGGGGAGAGCTCTGGAAACACCATATATTTT
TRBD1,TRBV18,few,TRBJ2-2,CASSRQGAAGELFF,TGTGCCAGCTCGCGACAGGGGGCCGCCGGGGAGCTGTTTTTT
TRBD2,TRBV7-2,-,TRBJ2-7,CASSLGWGGSSYEQYF,TGTGCCAGCAGCTTAGGGTGGGGCGGGAGTTCCTACGAGCAGTACTTC
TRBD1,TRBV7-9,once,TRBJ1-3,CASSFWTGDFAGNTIYF,TGTGCCAGCAGCTTTTGGACAGGTGATTTCGCCGGAAACACCATATATTTT
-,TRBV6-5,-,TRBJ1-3,CASLTGSGNTIYF,TGTGCCAGCCTTACAGGGTCTGGAAACACCATATATTTT
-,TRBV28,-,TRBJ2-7,CASSSLGERALLYEQYF,TGTGCCAGCAGTTCACTCGGGGAGCGGGCATTACTCTACGAGCAGTACTTC
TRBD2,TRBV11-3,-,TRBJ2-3,CASSSGLDSDTQYF,TGTGCCAGCAGCTCGGGACTAGACTCAGATACGCAGTATTTT